These T cell receptor beta chains were read from a single sample in a study of cytomegalovirus exposure and HLA in healthy donors. The protocol was immunoSEQ multiplex PCR, while the TCRdb copy is restricted to in-frame clones and leaves out a portion. The data hold 170,000 or so clones, with over 65% observed a single time. The sample was PBMCs. These receptors were collected from a woman in her 30s in good health and CMV-seropositive. The CDR3 runs from the conserved cysteine through the conserved F or W. The order of the fields is J gene, D gene, clone size, V gene, CDR3 DNA, CDR3 protein. D genes are given only for firm matches. Not every row has a clone size; where given, it reads once, few, many or a size class.

j_gene: TRBJ2-3; d_gene: TRBD2; abundance: -; v_gene: TRBV13; CDR3nt: TGTGCCAGCAGTCAAAGCGGGAGGGCATCAGATACGCAGTATTTT; CDR3aa: CASSQSGRASDTQYF
j_gene: TRBJ1-4; d_gene: -; abundance: -; v_gene: TRBV7-8; CDR3nt: TGTGCCAGCAGCCTTACATCTGACAGCCAAAAACTGTTTTTT; CDR3aa: CASSLTSDSQKLFF
j_gene: TRBJ1-3; d_gene: -; abundance: -; v_gene: TRBV27; CDR3nt: TGTGCCAGCAGTCCGTCCCCCAGGACTGGAAACACCATATATTTT; CDR3aa: CASSPSPRTGNTIYF
j_gene: TRBJ2-5; d_gene: TRBD1; abundance: -; v_gene: TRBV2; CDR3nt: TGTGCCAGCAGCGAGGACAGGGGCCGGCGGGAGACCCAGTACTTC; CDR3aa: CASSEDRGRRETQYF
j_gene: TRBJ2-5; d_gene: TRBD2; abundance: -; v_gene: TRBV2; CDR3nt: TGTGCCAGCAGAAAACTAGCGGGGGGAGGAGAGACCCAGTACTTC; CDR3aa: CASRKLAGGGETQYF
j_gene: TRBJ1-2; d_gene: -; abundance: -; v_gene: TRBV29-1; CDR3nt: TGCAGCGTTGAAAACAGTAACTATGGCTACACCTTC; CDR3aa: CSVENSNYGYTF
j_gene: TRBJ2-7; d_gene: TRBD2; abundance: -; v_gene: TRBV27; CDR3nt: TGTGCCAGCAGCAGTACTAGCGGGGGATCCTACGAGCAGTACTTC; CDR3aa: CASSSTSGGSYEQYF
j_gene: TRBJ2-2; d_gene: -; abundance: -; v_gene: TRBV18; CDR3nt: TGTGCCAGCTCACCGGGCCGTACCTTGAACACCGGGGAGCTGTTTTTT; CDR3aa: CASSPGRTLNTGELFF
j_gene: TRBJ2-5; d_gene: TRBD1; abundance: once; v_gene: TRBV5-6; CDR3nt: TGTGCCAGCAGCTGGGACAGCCAAGAGACCCAGTACTTC; CDR3aa: CASSWDSQETQYF
j_gene: TRBJ2-1; d_gene: -; abundance: -; v_gene: TRBV5-1; CDR3nt: TGCGCCAGCAGCGGTGGAGGGACCTACAATGAGCAGTTCTTC; CDR3aa: CASSGGGTYNEQFF
j_gene: TRBJ2-7; d_gene: TRBD1; abundance: few; v_gene: TRBV29-1; CDR3nt: TGCAGCGTTGAGGGACAGGGGTCTACCTACGAGCAGTACTTC; CDR3aa: CSVEGQGSTYEQYF
j_gene: TRBJ2-2; d_gene: -; abundance: -; v_gene: TRBV9; CDR3nt: TGTGCCAGCAGCGCCCCCCCTACCGCCCGGGAGCTGTTTTTT; CDR3aa: CASSAPPTARELFF
j_gene: TRBJ2-3; d_gene: -; abundance: -; v_gene: TRBV11-3; CDR3nt: TGTGCCAGCAGCTTAGGTGGCTCATCTAGCACAGATACGCAGTATTTT; CDR3aa: CASSLGGSSSTDTQYF
j_gene: TRBJ1-5; d_gene: -; abundance: -; v_gene: TRBV28; CDR3nt: TGTGCCAGCAGTTTTCGACTCAGTCATAGCAATCAGCCCCAGCATTTT; CDR3aa: CASSFRLSHSNQPQHF
j_gene: TRBJ1-5; d_gene: -; abundance: -; v_gene: TRBV6-5; CDR3nt: TGTGCCAGCAGTTACTCGGGCCAGCCCCAGCATTTT; CDR3aa: CASSYSGQPQHF
j_gene: TRBJ1-1; d_gene: -; abundance: -; v_gene: TRBV7-9; CDR3nt: TGTGCCAGCAGCCCTATCGGAGGGCCGAACACTGAAGCTTTCTTT; CDR3aa: CASSPIGGPNTEAFF
j_gene: TRBJ1-3; d_gene: -; abundance: few; v_gene: TRBV15; CDR3nt: TGTGCCACCAGTGGGGGCCGGAGCTCTGGAAACACCATATATTTT; CDR3aa: CATSGGRSSGNTIYF
j_gene: TRBJ2-7; d_gene: TRBD1; abundance: few; v_gene: TRBV5-6; CDR3nt: TGTGCCAGCAGCTTGGGATGGGACAGCGGAAACTACGAGCAGTACTTC; CDR3aa: CASSLGWDSGNYEQYF
j_gene: TRBJ1-5; d_gene: -; abundance: -; v_gene: TRBV28; CDR3nt: TGTGCCAGCATCCCATCGGGGTTTGGCAATCAGCCCCAGCATTTT; CDR3aa: CASIPSGFGNQPQHF
j_gene: TRBJ2-7; d_gene: -; abundance: -; v_gene: TRBV2; CDR3nt: TGTGCCAGCAGTGCGGCAGGCTACGAGCAGTACTTC; CDR3aa: CASSAAGYEQYF
j_gene: TRBJ1-1; d_gene: -; abundance: few; v_gene: TRBV6-4; CDR3nt: TGTGCCAGCAGTGGGCAGATGAACACTGAAGCTTTCTTT; CDR3aa: CASSGQMNTEAFF
j_gene: TRBJ2-5; d_gene: -; abundance: few; v_gene: TRBV30; CDR3nt: TGTGCCTGGGGGAACAGGGCGGCTAGCGGTCTACTCGGGGGAAAGACCCAGTACTTC; CDR3aa: CAWGNRAASGLLGGKTQYF
j_gene: TRBJ2-7; d_gene: -; abundance: few; v_gene: TRBV5-1; CDR3nt: TGCGCCAGCAGACAGGGGGGGGATTCCTACGAGCAGTACTTC; CDR3aa: CASRQGGDSYEQYF
j_gene: TRBJ2-1; d_gene: TRBD2; abundance: -; v_gene: TRBV28; CDR3nt: TGTGCCAGCAGTTTACGTAGCGGGCCTAATGAGCAGTTCTTC; CDR3aa: CASSLRSGPNEQFF
j_gene: TRBJ1-2; d_gene: -; abundance: -; v_gene: TRBV11-2; CDR3nt: TGTGCCAGCAGCCTCCCCGGGGGGCCGTATAGAGGCTACACCTTC; CDR3aa: CASSLPGGPYRGYTF
j_gene: TRBJ2-2; d_gene: -; abundance: -; v_gene: TRBV11-2; CDR3nt: TGTGCCAGCAGCTTATTCCGTGCGAATGGCGGGGAGCTGTTTTTT; CDR3aa: CASSLFRANGGELFF
j_gene: TRBJ2-1; d_gene: TRBD2; abundance: -; v_gene: TRBV27; CDR3nt: TGTGCCAGCAGCTCCATACTAGCGGGGAGGTGGAATGAGCAGTTCTTC; CDR3aa: CASSSILAGRWNEQFF
j_gene: TRBJ1-1; d_gene: TRBD1; abundance: once; v_gene: TRBV5-4; CDR3nt: TGTGCCAGCAGCAGAAGGACAGGGAAAGGGACCATGAACACTGAAGCTTTCTTT; CDR3aa: CASSRRTGKGTMNTEAFF
j_gene: TRBJ2-3; d_gene: TRBD2; abundance: -; v_gene: TRBV30; CDR3nt: TGTGCCTGGAGTGTCCTAGCGGGAGATACGCAGTATTTT; CDR3aa: CAWSVLAGDTQYF
j_gene: TRBJ1-5; d_gene: TRBD1; abundance: -; v_gene: TRBV28; CDR3nt: TGTGCCAGCAGAACCGGGACAGGGGGCCGAAATCAGCCCCAGCATTTT; CDR3aa: CASRTGTGGRNQPQHF
j_gene: TRBJ2-3; d_gene: -; abundance: -; v_gene: TRBV19; CDR3nt: TGTGCCAGTAGTATCCCCCGACTTACAGATACGCAGTATTTT; CDR3aa: CASSIPRLTDTQYF
j_gene: TRBJ2-3; d_gene: TRBD2; abundance: -; v_gene: TRBV11-3; CDR3nt: TGTGCCAGCAGCTCGGGACTAGCGGGAGGCACAGATACGCAGTATTTT; CDR3aa: CASSSGLAGGTDTQYF
j_gene: TRBJ2-2; d_gene: TRBD1; abundance: once; v_gene: TRBV11-3; CDR3nt: TGTGCCAGCAGCTTAGTCACAGGGGGCTACGGGGAGCTGTTTTTT; CDR3aa: CASSLVTGGYGELFF
j_gene: TRBJ2-5; d_gene: TRBD2; abundance: -; v_gene: TRBV30; CDR3nt: TGTGCCTGGAGGGTCCCAAAATGGCGGGAGGGGGAAGAGACCCAGTACTTC; CDR3aa: CAWRVPKWREGEETQYF
j_gene: TRBJ2-1; d_gene: TRBD1; abundance: -; v_gene: TRBV11-2; CDR3nt: TGTGCCAGCAGGTGGGACAGGGGGCGAAACAATGAGCAGTTCTTC; CDR3aa: CASRWDRGRNNEQFF
j_gene: TRBJ2-3; d_gene: TRBD2; abundance: few; v_gene: TRBV30; CDR3nt: TGTGCCTGGAGTGGGGCCGGGACTAGCGGCACAGATACGCAGTATTTT; CDR3aa: CAWSGAGTSGTDTQYF
j_gene: TRBJ1-1; d_gene: TRBD1; abundance: -; v_gene: TRBV6-5; CDR3nt: TGTGCCAGCAGTTACGAGACAGGGGGCGTTGCTTTCTTT; CDR3aa: CASSYETGGVAFF
j_gene: TRBJ1-1; d_gene: TRBD1; abundance: -; v_gene: TRBV19; CDR3nt: TGTGCCAGCAACACACAGGGGCCAAACACTGAAGCTTTCTTT; CDR3aa: CASNTQGPNTEAFF
j_gene: TRBJ2-7; d_gene: TRBD1; abundance: -; v_gene: TRBV5-4; CDR3nt: TGTGCCAGCAGCTACGGACAGGGCAACCCCTACGAGCAGTACTTC; CDR3aa: CASSYGQGNPYEQYF
j_gene: TRBJ2-7; d_gene: TRBD1; abundance: few; v_gene: TRBV6-1; CDR3nt: TGTGCCAGCAGTGAAAGACAGGGGACCCCATACGAGCAGTACTTC; CDR3aa: CASSERQGTPYEQYF
j_gene: TRBJ1-1; d_gene: -; abundance: -; v_gene: TRBV28; CDR3nt: TGTGCCAGCAGTATCATTACAGGCGGCACTGAAGCTTTCTTT; CDR3aa: CASSIITGGTEAFF
j_gene: TRBJ2-5; d_gene: TRBD1; abundance: -; v_gene: TRBV5-6; CDR3nt: TGTGCCAGCAGCTTCTTCACAGGGGGGTTGACGGTTGCCGAGACCCAGTACTTC; CDR3aa: CASSFFTGGLTVAETQYF
j_gene: TRBJ2-1; d_gene: TRBD2; abundance: -; v_gene: TRBV7-9; CDR3nt: TGTGCCAGCAGCCCCGCCACGACTAGCGCCTACAATGAGCAGTTCTTC; CDR3aa: CASSPATTSAYNEQFF
j_gene: TRBJ2-7; d_gene: TRBD2; abundance: -; v_gene: TRBV5-1; CDR3nt: TGCGCCAGCAGCTTGGGCCCAGCGGGAGTTACCTACGAGCAGTACTTC; CDR3aa: CASSLGPAGVTYEQYF
j_gene: TRBJ1-3; d_gene: TRBD1; abundance: -; v_gene: TRBV5-1; CDR3nt: TGCGCCAGCAGCTACGCGACAGGGGTTTTACGAAACACCATATATTTT; CDR3aa: CASSYATGVLRNTIYF
j_gene: TRBJ1-5; d_gene: -; abundance: -; v_gene: TRBV9; CDR3nt: TGTGCCAGCAGCGCCCCCGTGGCAGGTGTTAATCAGCCCCAGCATTTT; CDR3aa: CASSAPVAGVNQPQHF
j_gene: TRBJ1-6; d_gene: TRBD1; abundance: -; v_gene: TRBV7-6; CDR3nt: TGTGCCAGCAGTCGACAGGGGGTAGAATCACCCCTCCACTTT; CDR3aa: CASSRQGVESPLHF
j_gene: TRBJ1-2; d_gene: -; abundance: few; v_gene: TRBV5-1; CDR3nt: TGCGCCAGCAGCTCGGGATTTGCCTATGGCTACACCTTC; CDR3aa: CASSSGFAYGYTF
j_gene: TRBJ2-7; d_gene: TRBD2; abundance: -; v_gene: TRBV2; CDR3nt: TGTGCCACCCAGGCGGTTAGCGGGGCCTACGAGCAGTACTTC; CDR3aa: CATQAVSGAYEQYF
j_gene: TRBJ2-1; d_gene: TRBD2; abundance: -; v_gene: TRBV20-1; CDR3nt: TGCAGTGCCCGTCCCGGGACTAGCCTGTTCTTC; CDR3aa: CSARPGTSLFF
j_gene: TRBJ2-7; d_gene: -; abundance: -; v_gene: TRBV2; CDR3nt: TGTGCCAGCAGTGAAGAAAAGGACAGCCCGCCCTGGGGCGAGCAGTACTTC; CDR3aa: CASSEEKDSPPWGEQYF
j_gene: TRBJ1-2; d_gene: TRBD1; abundance: -; v_gene: TRBV5-1; CDR3nt: TGCGCCAGCAGCGTAGGGACAGGTGATGGAGGATATGACTACACCTTC; CDR3aa: CASSVGTGDGGYDYTF
j_gene: TRBJ2-3; d_gene: -; abundance: -; v_gene: TRBV28; CDR3nt: TGTGCCAGCAGCTCGATAGGGGGCACAGATACGCAGTATTTT; CDR3aa: CASSSIGGTDTQYF
j_gene: TRBJ1-2; d_gene: -; abundance: -; v_gene: TRBV7-3; CDR3nt: TGTGCCAGCAGCTTAAACTCCGGACTCTATGGCTACACCTTC; CDR3aa: CASSLNSGLYGYTF
j_gene: TRBJ2-5; d_gene: -; abundance: once; v_gene: TRBV29-1; CDR3nt: TGCAGCGTTGGAGTTGTACAAGAGACCCAGTACTTC; CDR3aa: CSVGVVQETQYF
j_gene: TRBJ2-2; d_gene: TRBD1; abundance: -; v_gene: TRBV28; CDR3nt: TGTGCCACAATCCGGGACAGTGGAACCGGGGAGCTGTTTTTT; CDR3aa: CATIRDSGTGELFF
j_gene: TRBJ2-3; d_gene: -; abundance: -; v_gene: TRBV6-4; CDR3nt: TGTGCCAGCAGTGACCCCAGGGAATGCACAGATACGCAGTATTTT; CDR3aa: CASSDPRECTDTQYF